This T cell receptor beta chain was identified during a study of shared clonotypes between healthy human individuals. Findings and limits, study-wide: Donors were few, which limited the genetic and exposure-history diversity represented.

The CDR3 has 14 amino acids. A few counts support this clone. What it recognizes is unknown. Replicate PCRs for sorted subsets used about 200 ng DNA; this equaled about 30,000 T cell genomes. Generated by immunoSEQ multiplex PCR, the TCRdb table keeps only in-frame clones and is missing some. Here the sample spans around 750,000 clones, around two thirds being singletons. There were only Caucasian adults among the donors, and all lived in Nashville, Tennessee. The V gene is TRBV21-1, the J gene TRBJ1-5. TRBV21-1 is termed a pseudogene. The sequencing sample was made of memory CD4+ T cells sorted from blood. As for subset: CD45RA-negative fraction. The clonotype originates from a woman aged 30 to 39 in good health. The CDR3 coding sequence is TGTGCCAGCAGCAATGGGGGGGGCCCTCAGCCCCAGCATTTT. It encodes CASSNGGGPQPQHF.